Following are 24 T cell receptor beta chains from one sample sequenced in a study of blood T cell repertoires in COVID-19. The repertoire was sequenced with immunoSEQ multiplex PCR; TCRdb's copy has only in-frame clones and lacks some. The sample includes around 200,000 clones, roughly nine tenths of them seen just once. The specimen sequenced was peripheral blood. Receptors originate from a woman aged 18-30 years who had recovered from COVID-19.

The CDR3 region is CASSLGAYGYTF. As DNA, the CDR3 is TGCGCCAGCAGCTTGGGGGCCTATGGCTACACCTTC. This chain links TRBV5-1 with TRBJ1-2; no firm D call. The V end lost 0 bases, the J end lost 4 bases, and 4 bases lay between the germline ends. The germline V gene has CDR1 SGHRS and CDR2 YFSETQ. The CDR3 covers 12 residues.

This clone has just one count. The J gene is TRBJ1-2, the V gene TRBV9; TRBD1 agrees at 8 bases. Per the germline V gene, CDR1 is SGDLS and CDR2 is YYNGEE. The ends lost 3 bases at V and 3 bases at J; junction bases unmatched: 4. This CDR3 region has 14 residues. For the CDR3, the DNA is TGTGCCAGCAGCGCGGACAGGGATTACTATGGCTACACCTTC. Its translation: CASSADRDYYGYTF.

This chain uses TRBV30 with TRBJ1-1; D is perhaps TRBD1 (5 bases). Trimming took off 3 bases at V and 5 bases at J, with 13 bases between the two ends. This CDR3 contains 13 residues. Germline CDR1 and CDR2: GTSNPN and SVGIG (reference sequence). The CDR3 spells CAWSLGARTEAFF. The CDR3 nucleotides read TGTGCCTGGAGCCTAGGGGCGAGGACTGAAGCTTTCTTT.

The chain couples TRBV5-1 to TRBJ1-2; 7 bases map to TRBD1. J gave up 9 bases and V 3 bases, and 14 bases lay outside the gene matches. From germline, CDR1 is SGHRS and CDR2 YFSETQ. The length of the CDR3 is 15 residues. The CDR3 here is CASSWNRDSGNRYTF. CDR3 DNA sequence: TGCGCCAGCAGCTGGAACCGGGACAGTGGTAATCGCTACACCTTC.

This chain connects TRBV4-2 to TRBJ2-1; 8 bases agree with TRBD2. V lost 4 bases to trimming and J lost 10 bases; unmatched junction nucleotides: 15. This CDR3 contains 16 residues. The germline gives CDR1 LGHNA, CDR2 YNFKEQ. The DNA for the CDR3 is TGTGCCAGCAGCCTGGTAGGGGGACTAGTCATTTACGAGCAGTTCTTC. Protein: CASSLVGGLVIYEQFF.

The chain has TRBV7-9 and TRBJ2-7; 10 bases align to TRBD2. In germline, CDR1 is SEHNR, CDR2 FQNEAQ (reference sequence). The CDR3 consists of 16 residues. The V and J ends lost 2 bases and 4 bases, in that order; junction bases with no gene match: 8. The CDR3 protein is CASSLSSGRAGYEQYF. DNA for the CDR3: TGTGCCAGCAGCTTATCGAGCGGGAGGGCCGGGTACGAGCAGTACTTC.

The chain links TRBV4-1 to TRBJ2-5; 9 bases line up with TRBD2. The CDR3 is made up of 18 amino acids. CDR1 is MGHRA and CDR2 is YSYEKL in the germline V gene. Trimming cost V 6 bases and J 5 bases; bases outside gene matches: 19. CDR3 nucleotides: TGCGCCAGCAGACGTGGTGGCTCCCTAGCGGGAAGTGTGGAGACCCAGTACTTC. Amino acid sequence: CASRRGGSLAGSVETQYF.

The sample holds a few counts of this clone. The CDR3 spells CASSHGPSGRAETQYF. The CDR3, as DNA: TGTGCCAGCAGCCATGGTCCTAGCGGGAGGGCGGAGACCCAGTACTTC. The V call is TRBV3-1 (or the pseudogene TRBV3-2), the J call TRBJ2-5, with TRBD2 identical over 12 bases. V gave up 3 bases and J gave up 5 bases; unmatched junction bases: 7. This CDR3 contains 16 residues. Looked up from germline, CDR1 is LGHDT and CDR2 is YNNKEL (reference sequence).

The V and J genes are TRBV7-9 and TRBJ2-7; possibly TRBD2 for D (5 bases). V was pared by 5 bases and J by 7 bases, with 15 bases between. The germline V gene has CDR1 SEHNR and CDR2 FQNEAQ (reference sequence). The CDR3 has 13 residues. The CDR3 nucleotides read TGTGCCAGCAGCCTTAGTAGAACGGGGGAGCAGTACTTC. Encoded protein: CASSLSRTGEQYF.

This sequence joins TRBV18 and TRBJ1-6; 7 bases line up with TRBD1. With 6 bases clipped from V and 0 bases from J, the junction kept 8 bases outside the gene matches. Germline CDR1 KGHSH, CDR2 LQKENI. The CDR3 sequence is 17 residues long. The CDR3 reads CASSLTGRSSYNSPLHF. In DNA, the CDR3 is TGTGCCAGCTCTTTGACAGGGAGAAGCTCCTATAATTCACCCCTCCACTTT.

The CDR3 sequence is CASSLRDSSYEQYF. The CDR3 DNA is TGTGCCAGCAGCCTCCGGGACAGCTCCTACGAGCAGTACTTC. The J gene is TRBJ2-7, the V gene TRBV9; 7 bases map to TRBD1. Per the germline V gene, CDR1 is SGDLS and CDR2 is YYNGEE. This CDR3 is 14 amino acids long. V lost 4 bases, J lost 0 bases, and 4 bases stayed unmatched. The full variable domain, its missing parts supplied by reference TRBV9 and TRBJ2-7, is DSGVTQTPKHLITATGQRVTLRCSPRSGDLSVYWYQQSLDQGLQFLIQYYNGEERAKGNILERFSAQQFPDLHSELNLSSLELGDSALYFCASSLRDSSYEQYFGPGTRLTVT.

This sequence joins TRBV6-5 and TRBJ2-2; D may be TRBD1 (6 bases). The V and J ends lost 6 bases and 6 bases respectively, with 14 bases between them. The CDR3 runs 14 residues. Germline assignment: CDR1 MNHEY and CDR2 SVGAGI. The CDR3 protein is CASRNTGLPGELFF. CDR3 in DNA: TGTGCCAGCAGAAATACAGGGCTCCCCGGGGAGCTGTTTTTT.

This chain connects TRBV5-6 to TRBJ2-7, with D possibly TRBD2 on 6 matching bases. Germline CDR1 and CDR2: SGHDT and YYEEEE. Trimming stripped 4 bases from V and 0 bases from J, with 17 bases between. The CDR3 covers 16 residues. The chain's CDR3 is CASSIPRAGSSYEQYF. As DNA, the CDR3 is TGTGCCAGCAGCATACCTAGGGCGGGGAGCTCCTACGAGCAGTACTTC.

The genes are TRBV9 and TRBJ1-2; a weak D match, TRBD1 (5 bases). Germline V gene lookup returns CDR1 SGDLS and CDR2 YYNGEE. Trimming shortened V by 3 bases and J by 4 bases, and 13 bases separated the two germline ends. This CDR3 region has 14 residues. The CDR3 DNA follows: TGTGCCAGCAGCGCATCGGGACTGGCCTATGGCTACACCTTC. It yields the protein CASSASGLAYGYTF.

This clone occurred once. The chain has TRBV7-2 and TRBJ2-3; 7 bases agree with TRBD1. The CDR3 is 14 residues long. CDR1 and CDR2 from the germline V gene are SGHTA and FQGNSA. Trimming at V came to 3 bases and at J to 4 bases, leaving 4 bases not matched to a gene. CDR3 sequence reads: CASSFLTGPDTQYF. CDR3 DNA sequence: TGTGCCAGCAGCTTCCTGACAGGGCCAGATACGCAGTATTTT.

This clone was seen a handful of times. This sequence joins TRBV6-1 and TRBJ2-1; maybe TRBD1 (6 bases). The germline V and J ends were trimmed by 1 base and 6 bases, with 10 bases remaining between them. Germline CDR1 MNHNS, CDR2 SASEGT. The CDR3 runs 14 residues. The DNA for the CDR3 is TGTGCCAGCAGTGAAGAGACAGGCTTCAATGAGCAGTTCTTC. This encodes CASSEETGFNEQFF.

This chain links TRBV25-1 with TRBJ2-3; TRBD2 matches at 7 bases. Germline V gene lookup returns CDR1 MGHDK and CDR2 SYGVNS. V lost 5 bases to trimming and J lost 0 bases; unmatched junction nucleotides: 8. This CDR3 is 16 amino acids long. Here the CDR3 reads CASSPRDYPSTDTQYF. For the CDR3, the DNA is TGTGCCAGCAGTCCCCGGGACTACCCTAGCACAGATACGCAGTATTTT.

The chain links TRBV6-2 or TRBV6-3 to TRBJ1-2, with D perhaps matching TRBD1 (6 bases). Trimming left V 5 bases short and J 7 bases short, with 14 bases between. Germline CDR1 reads MNHEY; CDR2 reads SVGEGT. This CDR3 is built from 13 residues. CDR3 protein: CASSPRGGSGYTF. In DNA form, the CDR3 reads TGTGCCAGCAGTCCCAGGGGCGGAAGTGGCTACACCTTC.

This clone has just one count. The chain employs TRBV4-1 and TRBJ2-1; D is unresolved. V lost 1 base, J lost 2 bases, and 3 bases lay in between. The CDR3 runs to 13 residues. CDR1 and CDR2 (germline): MGHRA, YSYEKL. Written as DNA, the CDR3 is TGCGCCAGCAGCCAAGCGGCCTACAATGAGCAGTTCTTC. Its protein product is CASSQAAYNEQFF.

The V and J genes are TRBV24-1 and TRBJ2-7, with 8 bases identical to TRBD1. CDR3 length equals 16 residues. Trimming removed 5 bases from V and 0 bases from J; junction bases left unmatched: 8. Germline V lookup: CDR1 KGHDR, CDR2 SFDVKD. This chain's CDR3 is CATSGPGDRSSYEQYF. DNA of the CDR3: TGTGCCACCAGTGGTCCGGGGGACAGGAGCTCCTACGAGCAGTACTTC.

The chain combines TRBV4-2 with TRBJ2-7; TRBD1 might be the D (6 bases). V was cut by 1 base and J by 4 bases, with 20 bases left in between. This CDR3 contains 17 residues. Germline V lookup: CDR1 LGHNA, CDR2 YNFKEQ. The CDR3 DNA reads TGTGCCAGCAGCCAAGGATGGGGCACACAGGGCGTGTACGAGCAGTACTTC. It encodes CASSQGWGTQGVYEQYF.

This sequence joins TRBV12-1 and TRBJ2-5; TRBD2, the D gene given by the table, was not confirmed from the DNA. TRBV12-1 constitutes a pseudogene. The CDR3 runs 18 residues. CDR3 sequence: CASSFAPSNEAGKETQYF. In DNA, the CDR3 is TGTGCCAGCAGCTTTGCCCCTTCCAACGAGGCGGGTAAAGAGACCCAGTACTTC.

CDR3 protein: CASSEPVGGANYNEQFF. CDR3 DNA sequence: TGTGCCAGCAGTGAACCCGTTGGGGGGGCAAACTACAATGAGCAGTTCTTC. J is TRBJ2-1 and V is TRBV25-1; the D gene is possibly TRBD2 (7 bases). Per the germline V gene, CDR1 is MGHDK and CDR2 is SYGVNS. This CDR3 has 17 amino acids. V was clipped by 2 bases and J by 3 bases, with 17 bases between them.

Here the CDR3 reads CSVLRFYEQYF. CDR3 in DNA: TGCAGCGTCCTCAGATTTTACGAGCAGTACTTC. This chain uses TRBV29-1 with TRBJ2-7; D remains ambiguous. Looked up from germline, CDR1 is SQVTM and CDR2 is ANQGSEA. The CDR3 consists of 11 residues. V was trimmed by 6 bases and J by 4 bases, leaving 10 bases between them.